This T cell receptor beta chain is from a study of shared clonotypes between healthy human individuals. Each subset's genomic DNA was split evenly across several immunoSEQ plates. For unsorted PBMC, 300 to 350 ng DNA per replicate equaled 25,000 to 30,000 T cell genomes. The unsorted PBMC sample used ten immunoSEQ deep assay plates. The method was immunoSEQ multiplex PCR; TCRdb's version includes in-frame clones alone and lacks a portion of them. This repertoire shows 450,000 to 500,000 clones, about 72% found once; its top ten account for around 12%. The specimen was PBMCs. This TCR derives from a woman in her 40s in good health. Some clones in this sample may be carry-over from other donors' samples.

The CDR3 DNA reads TGTGCCAGCAGTGAGGGGGGAAAGCAGTACTTC. It is translated as CASSEGGKQYF. The rearrangement uses TRBV25-1 and TRBJ2-7; D possibly corresponds to TRBD2 (6 bases). The ends were cut back, 3 bases at V and 8 bases at J, with 8 bases in the middle. CDR1 is MGHDK, CDR2 SYGVNS, per germline. The CDR3 spans 11 residues.